Listed below are T cell receptor beta chains from one sample, sequenced in a study of shared clonotypes between healthy human individuals. Some clones are missing from TCRdb's copy, which holds only in-frame ones; the method was immunoSEQ multiplex PCR. The repertoire holds about 1 million clones, with under 80% as singletons. Sequencing was done on a sample of memory CD4+ T cells sorted from blood. The receptor source for this set is a man aged 18 to 29 in good health. The CDR3 runs from the conserved cysteine through the conserved F or W. A D gene is named only where the DNA matches it firmly.

d_call	v_call	j_call	cdr3_aa
-	TRBV2	TRBJ2-5	CASSLQETQYF
-	TRBV5-1	TRBJ2-2	CASSLGTTNTGELFF
-	TRBV30	TRBJ2-3	CAWSPGGTSTDTQYF
-	TRBV6-1	TRBJ1-6	CASSDIGGNSPLHF
-	TRBV6-6	TRBJ1-1	CASSGRQNTEAFF
-	TRBV7-2	TRBJ1-1	CASSLTHPNTEAFF
-	TRBV6-1	TRBJ1-5	CASSSSDKYQPQHF
-	TRBV6-5	TRBJ1-4	CASSDRRGREKLFF
TRBD1	TRBV19	TRBJ1-2	CASSNRGGYSNYGYTF
-	TRBV7-2	TRBJ1-4	CASSLARGRVGEKLFF
-	TRBV27	TRBJ2-7	CASSLGTPYEQYF
-	TRBV2	TRBJ1-3	CATEGDSGNTIYF
-	TRBV5-1	TRBJ1-1	CASWDVNTEAFF